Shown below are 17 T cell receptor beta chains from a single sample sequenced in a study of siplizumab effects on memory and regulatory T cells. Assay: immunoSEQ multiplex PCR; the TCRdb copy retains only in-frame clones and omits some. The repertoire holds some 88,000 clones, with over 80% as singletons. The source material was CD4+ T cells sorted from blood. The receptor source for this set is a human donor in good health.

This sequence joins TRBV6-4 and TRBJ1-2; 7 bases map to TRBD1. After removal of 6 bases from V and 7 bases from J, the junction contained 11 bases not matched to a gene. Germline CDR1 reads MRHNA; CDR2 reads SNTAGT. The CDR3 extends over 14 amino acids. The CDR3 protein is CASSERQGQSGYTF. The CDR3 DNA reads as TGTGCCAGCAGCGAAAGACAGGGCCAATCTGGCTACACCTTC.

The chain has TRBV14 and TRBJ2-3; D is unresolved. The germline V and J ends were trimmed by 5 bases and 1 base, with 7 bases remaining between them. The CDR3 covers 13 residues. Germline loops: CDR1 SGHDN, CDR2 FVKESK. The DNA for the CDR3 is TGTGCCAGCAGCACCCAGGGCACAGATACGCAGTATTTT. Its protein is CASSTQGTDTQYF.

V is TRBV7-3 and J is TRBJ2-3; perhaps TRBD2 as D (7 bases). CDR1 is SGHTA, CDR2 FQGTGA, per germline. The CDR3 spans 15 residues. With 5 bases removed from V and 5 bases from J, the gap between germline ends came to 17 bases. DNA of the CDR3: TGTGCCAGCAGCCAGAGACGGAGGGGGGGAGATACGCAGTATTTT. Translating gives CASSQRRRGGDTQYF.

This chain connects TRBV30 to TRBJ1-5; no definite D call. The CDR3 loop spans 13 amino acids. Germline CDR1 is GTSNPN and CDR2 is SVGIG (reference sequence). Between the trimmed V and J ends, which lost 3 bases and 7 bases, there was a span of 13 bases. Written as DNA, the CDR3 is TGTGCCTGGAGCCCCCGCGGTGGGCAGCCCCAGCATTTT. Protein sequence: CAWSPRGGQPQHF. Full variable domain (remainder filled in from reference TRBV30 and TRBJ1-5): SQTIHQWPATLVQPVGSPLSLECTVEGTSNPNLYWYRQAAGRGLQLLFYSVGIGQISSEVPQNLSASRPQDRQFILSSKKLLLSDSGFYLCAWSPRGGQPQHFGDGTRLSIL.

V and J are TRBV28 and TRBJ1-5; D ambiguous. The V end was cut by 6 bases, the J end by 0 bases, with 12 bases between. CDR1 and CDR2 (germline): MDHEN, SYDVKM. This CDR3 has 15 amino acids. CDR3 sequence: CASRDRGISNQPQHF. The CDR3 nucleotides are TGTGCCAGCAGGGATCGGGGTATTAGCAATCAGCCCCAGCATTTT.

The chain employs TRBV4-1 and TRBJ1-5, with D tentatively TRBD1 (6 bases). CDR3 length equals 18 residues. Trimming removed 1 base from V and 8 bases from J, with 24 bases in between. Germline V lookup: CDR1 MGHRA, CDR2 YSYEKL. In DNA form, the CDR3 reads TGCGCCAGCAGCCAAGTCGAAGATTTACAGGGCTCCGGGAAGCCCCAGCATTTT. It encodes CASSQVEDLQGSGKPQHF.

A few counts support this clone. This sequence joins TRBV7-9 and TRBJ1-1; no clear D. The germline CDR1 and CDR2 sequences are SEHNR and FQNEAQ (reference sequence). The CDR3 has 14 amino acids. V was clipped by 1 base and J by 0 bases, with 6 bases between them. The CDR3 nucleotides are TGTGCCAGCAGCTTAGTGCAGGTGAACACTGAAGCTTTCTTT. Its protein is CASSLVQVNTEAFF.

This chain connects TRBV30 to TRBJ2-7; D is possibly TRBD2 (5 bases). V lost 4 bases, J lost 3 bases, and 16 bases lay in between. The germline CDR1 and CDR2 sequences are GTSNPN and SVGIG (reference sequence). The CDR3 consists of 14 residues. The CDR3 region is CAWTPGVGLYEQYF. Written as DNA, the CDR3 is TGTGCCTGGACCCCCGGGGTAGGCCTCTACGAGCAGTACTTC.

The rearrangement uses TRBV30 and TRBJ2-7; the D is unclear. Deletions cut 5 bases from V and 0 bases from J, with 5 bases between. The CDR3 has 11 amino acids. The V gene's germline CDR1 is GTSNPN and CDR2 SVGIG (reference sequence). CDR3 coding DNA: TGTGCCTGGGGCCCCTCCTACGAGCAGTACTTC. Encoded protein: CAWGPSYEQYF.

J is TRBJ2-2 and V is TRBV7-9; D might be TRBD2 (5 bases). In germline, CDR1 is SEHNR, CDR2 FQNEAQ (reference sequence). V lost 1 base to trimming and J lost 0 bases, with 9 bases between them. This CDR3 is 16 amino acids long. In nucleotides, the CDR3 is TGTGCCAGCAGCTTAGGAACCGGGGCGAACACCGGGGAGCTGTTTTTT. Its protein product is CASSLGTGANTGELFF. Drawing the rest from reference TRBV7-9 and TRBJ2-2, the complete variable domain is DTGVSQNPRHKITKRGQNVTFRCDPISEHNRLYWYRQTLGQGPEFLTYFQNEAQLEKSRLLSDRFSAERPKGSFSTLEIQRTEQGDSAMYLCASSLGTGANTGELFFGEGSRLTVL.

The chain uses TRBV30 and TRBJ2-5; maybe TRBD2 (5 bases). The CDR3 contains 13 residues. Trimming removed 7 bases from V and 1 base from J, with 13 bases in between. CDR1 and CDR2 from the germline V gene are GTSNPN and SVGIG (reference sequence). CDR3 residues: CALGRGVQETQYF. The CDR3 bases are TGTGCCTTGGGCCGGGGTGTCCAAGAGACCCAGTACTTC.

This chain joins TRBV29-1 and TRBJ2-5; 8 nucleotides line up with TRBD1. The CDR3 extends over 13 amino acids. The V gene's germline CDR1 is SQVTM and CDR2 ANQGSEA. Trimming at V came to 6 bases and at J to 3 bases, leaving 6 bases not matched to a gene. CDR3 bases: TGCAGCGTCCACACGGGACAGGAAGAGACCCAGTACTTC. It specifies CSVHTGQEETQYF.

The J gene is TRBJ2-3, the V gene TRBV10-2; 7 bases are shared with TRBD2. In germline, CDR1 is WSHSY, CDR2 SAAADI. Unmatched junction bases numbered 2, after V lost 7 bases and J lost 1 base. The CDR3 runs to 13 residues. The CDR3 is CASITSGTDTQYF. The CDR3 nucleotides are TGCGCCAGCATAACTAGCGGCACAGATACGCAGTATTTT.

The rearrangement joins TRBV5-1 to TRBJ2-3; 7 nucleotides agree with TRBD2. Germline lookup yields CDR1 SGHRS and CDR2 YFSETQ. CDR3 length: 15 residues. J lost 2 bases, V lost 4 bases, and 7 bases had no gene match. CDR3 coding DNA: TGCGCCAGCAGCCCGACGGGAGGAGCCACAGATACGCAGTATTTT. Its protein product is CASSPTGGATDTQYF.

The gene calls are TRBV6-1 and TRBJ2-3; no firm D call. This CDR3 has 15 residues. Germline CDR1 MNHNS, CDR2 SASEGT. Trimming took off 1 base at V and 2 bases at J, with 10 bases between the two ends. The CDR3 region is CASSEEGRDTDTQYF. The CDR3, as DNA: TGTGCCAGCAGTGAAGAAGGGCGAGACACAGATACGCAGTATTTT.

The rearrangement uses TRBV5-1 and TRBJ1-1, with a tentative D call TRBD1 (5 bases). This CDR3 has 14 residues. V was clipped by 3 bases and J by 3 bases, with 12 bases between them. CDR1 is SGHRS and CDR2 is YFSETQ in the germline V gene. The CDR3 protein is CASSYRTGDTEAFF. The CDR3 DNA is TGCGCCAGCAGCTACAGGACTGGCGACACTGAAGCTTTCTTT.

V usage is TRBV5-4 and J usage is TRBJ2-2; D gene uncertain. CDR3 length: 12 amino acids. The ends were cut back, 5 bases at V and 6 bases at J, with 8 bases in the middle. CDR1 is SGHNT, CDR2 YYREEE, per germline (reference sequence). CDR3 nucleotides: TGTGCCAGCAGGCCCGCTGCCGGGGAGCTGTTTTTT. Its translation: CASRPAAGELFF.